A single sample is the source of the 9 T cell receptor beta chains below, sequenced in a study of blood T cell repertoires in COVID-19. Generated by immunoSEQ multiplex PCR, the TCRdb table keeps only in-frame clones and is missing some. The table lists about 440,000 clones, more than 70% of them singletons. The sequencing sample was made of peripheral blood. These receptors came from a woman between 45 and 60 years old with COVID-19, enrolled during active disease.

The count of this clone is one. The CDR3 DNA reads TGTGCCACCAGTGCGGGTAATTACAATGAGCAGTTCTTC. This encodes CATSAGNYNEQFF. V and J are TRBV24-1 and TRBJ2-1; D gene unclear. The CDR3 spans 13 residues. CDR1 and CDR2 from the germline V gene are KGHDR and SFDVKD. The ends were cut back, 5 bases at V and 4 bases at J, with 8 bases in the middle.

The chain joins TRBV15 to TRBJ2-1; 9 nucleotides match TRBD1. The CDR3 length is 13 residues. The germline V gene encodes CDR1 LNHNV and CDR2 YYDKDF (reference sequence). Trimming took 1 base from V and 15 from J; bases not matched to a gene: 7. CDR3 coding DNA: TGTGCCACCAGCAGAGCGAGGGAGACAGGGGGGTTCTTC. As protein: CATSRARETGGFF.

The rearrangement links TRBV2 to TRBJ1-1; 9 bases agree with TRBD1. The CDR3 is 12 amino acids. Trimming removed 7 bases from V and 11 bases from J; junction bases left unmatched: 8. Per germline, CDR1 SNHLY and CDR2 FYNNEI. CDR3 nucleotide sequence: TGTGCCAGCACTGGACAGGGGCGGTCGGCTTTCTTT. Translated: CASTGQGRSAFF. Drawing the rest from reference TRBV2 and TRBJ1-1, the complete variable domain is EPEVTQTPSHQVTQMGQEVILRCVPISNHLYFYWYRQILGQKVEFLVSFYNNEISEKSEIFDDQFSVERPDGSNFTLKIRSTKLEDSAMYFCASTGQGRSAFFGQGTRLTVV.

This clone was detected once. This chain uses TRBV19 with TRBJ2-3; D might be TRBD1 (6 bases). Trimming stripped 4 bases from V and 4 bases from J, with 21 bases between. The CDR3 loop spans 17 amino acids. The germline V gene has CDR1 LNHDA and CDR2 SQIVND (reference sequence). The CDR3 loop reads CASSTQLYSGAADTQYF. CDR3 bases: TGTGCCAGTAGTACCCAATTGTATTCAGGGGCGGCAGATACGCAGTATTTT.

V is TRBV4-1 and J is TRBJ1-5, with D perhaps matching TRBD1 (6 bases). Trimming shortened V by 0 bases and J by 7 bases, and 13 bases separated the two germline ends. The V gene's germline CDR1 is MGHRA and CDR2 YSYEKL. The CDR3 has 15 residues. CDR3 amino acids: CASSQEGTGWQPQHF. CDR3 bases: TGCGCCAGCAGCCAAGAGGGAACAGGGTGGCAGCCCCAGCATTTT.

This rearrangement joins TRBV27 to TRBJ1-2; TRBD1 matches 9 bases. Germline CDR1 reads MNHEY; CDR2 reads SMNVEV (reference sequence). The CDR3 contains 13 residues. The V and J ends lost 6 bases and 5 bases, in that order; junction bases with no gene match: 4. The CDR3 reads CASSPGQGYGYTF. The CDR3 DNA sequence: TGTGCCAGCAGCCCGGGACAGGGTTATGGCTACACCTTC.

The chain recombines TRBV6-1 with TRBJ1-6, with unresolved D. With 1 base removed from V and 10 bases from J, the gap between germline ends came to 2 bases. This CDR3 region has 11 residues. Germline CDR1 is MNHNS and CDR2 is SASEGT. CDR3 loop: CASSEVSPLHF. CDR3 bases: TGTGCCAGCAGTGAAGTATCACCCCTCCACTTT.

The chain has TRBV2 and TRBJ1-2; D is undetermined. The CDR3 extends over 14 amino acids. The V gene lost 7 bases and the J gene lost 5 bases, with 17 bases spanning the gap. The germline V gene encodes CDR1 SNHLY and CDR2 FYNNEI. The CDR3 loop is CASTLSRVSYGYTF. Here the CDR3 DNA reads TGTGCCAGCACCCTCTCCCGGGTCTCTTATGGCTACACCTTC.

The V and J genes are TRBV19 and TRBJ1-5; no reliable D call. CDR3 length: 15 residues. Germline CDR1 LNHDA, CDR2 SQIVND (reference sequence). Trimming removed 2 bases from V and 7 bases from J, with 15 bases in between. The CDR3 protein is CASSIPEGGMQPQHF. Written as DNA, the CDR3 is TGTGCCAGTAGTATACCAGAGGGAGGTATGCAGCCCCAGCATTTT.